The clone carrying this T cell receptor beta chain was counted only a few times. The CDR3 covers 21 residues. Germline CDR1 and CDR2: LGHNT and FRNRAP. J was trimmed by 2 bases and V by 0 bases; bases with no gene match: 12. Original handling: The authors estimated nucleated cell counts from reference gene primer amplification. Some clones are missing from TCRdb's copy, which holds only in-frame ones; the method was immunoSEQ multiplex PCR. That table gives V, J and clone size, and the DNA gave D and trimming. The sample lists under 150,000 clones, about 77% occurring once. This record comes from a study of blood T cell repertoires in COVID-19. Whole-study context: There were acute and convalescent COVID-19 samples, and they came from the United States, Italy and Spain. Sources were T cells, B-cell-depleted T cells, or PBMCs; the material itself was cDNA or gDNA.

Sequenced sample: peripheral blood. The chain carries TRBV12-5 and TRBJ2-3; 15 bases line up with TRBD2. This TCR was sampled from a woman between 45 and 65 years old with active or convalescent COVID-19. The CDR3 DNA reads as TGTGCTAGTGGTTTGGTACTCTCCGGGACTAGCGGGGGGTTGGTCACAGATACGCAGTATTTT. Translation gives CASGLVLSGTSGGLVTDTQYF. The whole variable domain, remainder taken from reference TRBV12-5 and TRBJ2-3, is DARVTQTPRHKVTEMGQEVTMRCQPILGHNTVFWYRQTMMQGLELLAYFRNRAPLDDSGMPKDRFSAEMPDATLATLKIQPSEPRDSAVYFCASGLVLSGTSGGLVTDTQYFGPGTRLTVL.